The entry below gives a single T cell receptor (beta chain) sequence along with its context. Its specificity is unknown. The data belong to a study of blood T cell dynamics during melanoma immunotherapy. Sample time point: pre-treatment baseline. Prior systemic cancer therapy, immunosuppressant use and other active malignancies excluded patients. Broader study findings: Unlike progressors, later disease-control patients had W3 repertoires gaining clonality or diversity.

Per the germline V gene, CDR1 is SGHTA and CDR2 is FQGNSA. The CDR3 totals 15 residues. Trimming at V came to 5 bases and at J to 4 bases, leaving 7 bases not matched to a gene. The repertoire was sequenced with immunoSEQ multiplex PCR; TCRdb's copy has only in-frame clones and lacks some. The repertoire has 15,000 to 20,000 clones, 65% to 90% of them found once; the top ten carry 6.5% to 8%. The source was blood, collected from a patient treated with checkpoint blockade. This TCR came from a human donor with melanoma. The V and J genes are TRBV7-2 and TRBJ2-3; TRBD1 agrees at 9 bases. The CDR3 nucleotides are TGTGCCAGCAGCCCCGGGACAGGGTTGTCAGATACGCAGTATTTT. This translates into CASSPGTGLSDTQYF.